Included here is one TCR beta chain sequence, with context. Its target is unknown. At the DNA level, this CDR3 is encoded by other sequences in the same sample as well. This specimen comes from a study of cytomegalovirus exposure and HLA in healthy donors. Study-wide context: The use of the same platform for the approximately 110 validation repertoires and the approximately 730 first-cohort repertoires was reported by a later analysis. Study observations and caveats: It was found in a later analysis that first-cohort TCR clusters tended to co-occur in the 120 validation repertoires.

This table comes from immunoSEQ multiplex PCR, and its TCRdb copy is limited to in-frame clones, with some not included. Of some 120,000 clones in the sample, around 94% were seen once. The CDR3 has 15 residues. V shed 6 bases and J 3 bases; nucleotides not matched to a gene: 5. Germline loops: CDR1 LNHDA, CDR2 SQIVND (reference sequence). This receptor was obtained from a woman aged 18-35 years in good health and CMV-seronegative. The sample comprised PBMCs. The rearrangement joins TRBV19 to TRBJ2-1; the match to TRBD2 covers 10 bases. The CDR3 region has the DNA TGTGCCAGTAGCATCGGACTAGCGGTCTACAATGAGCAGTTCTTC. This gives the protein CASSIGLAVYNEQFF.